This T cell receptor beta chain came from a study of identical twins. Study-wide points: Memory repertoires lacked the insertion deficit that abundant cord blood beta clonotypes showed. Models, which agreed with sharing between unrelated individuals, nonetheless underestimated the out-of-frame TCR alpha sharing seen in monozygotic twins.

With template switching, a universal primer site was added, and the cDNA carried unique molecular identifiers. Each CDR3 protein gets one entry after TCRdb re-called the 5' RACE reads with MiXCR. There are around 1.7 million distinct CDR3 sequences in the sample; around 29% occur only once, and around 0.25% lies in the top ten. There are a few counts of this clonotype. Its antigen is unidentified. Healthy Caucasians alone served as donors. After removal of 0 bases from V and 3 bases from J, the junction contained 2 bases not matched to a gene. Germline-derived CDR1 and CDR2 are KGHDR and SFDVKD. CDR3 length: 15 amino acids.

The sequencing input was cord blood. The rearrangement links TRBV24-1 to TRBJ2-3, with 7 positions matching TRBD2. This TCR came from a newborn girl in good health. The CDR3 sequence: CATSDLGRDTDTQYF. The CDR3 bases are TGTGCCACCAGTGATTTGGGGAGGGATACAGATACGCAGTATTTT.